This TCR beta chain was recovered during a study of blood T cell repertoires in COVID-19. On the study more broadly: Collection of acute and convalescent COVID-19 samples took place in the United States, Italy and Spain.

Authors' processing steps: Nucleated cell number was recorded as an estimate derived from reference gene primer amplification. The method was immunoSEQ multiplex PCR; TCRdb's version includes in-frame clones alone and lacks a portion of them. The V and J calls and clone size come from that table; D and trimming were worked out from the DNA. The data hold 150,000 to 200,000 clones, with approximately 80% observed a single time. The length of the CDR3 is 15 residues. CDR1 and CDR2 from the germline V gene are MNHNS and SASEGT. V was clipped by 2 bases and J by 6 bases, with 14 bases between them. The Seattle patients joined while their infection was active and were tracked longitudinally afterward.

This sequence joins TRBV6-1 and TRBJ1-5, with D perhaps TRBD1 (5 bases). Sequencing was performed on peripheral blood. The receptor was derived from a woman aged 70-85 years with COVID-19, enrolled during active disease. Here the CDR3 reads CASSETWGRGQPQHF. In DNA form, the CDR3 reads TGTGCCAGCAGTGAAACTTGGGGTAGGGGTCAGCCCCAGCATTTT.